The clone carrying this T cell receptor (beta chain) was detected a few times. This record belongs to a study of Graves' ophthalmopathy and Graves' hyperthyroidism. Beta-chain TCR CDR3 regions were amplified from RNA transcripts. HTBI primers were employed in first-round RT-PCR, then a second-round multiplex PCR followed. TCRdb redid the calling of the multiplex PCR reads with MiXCR, one entry per CDR3 protein. The data show more than 1,000,000 distinct CDR3 sequences, about 38% seen once. The sequenced sample was peripheral blood or thyroid tissue (not recorded which). The receptor's source is an adult man with Graves' hyperthyroidism.

The CDR3 region has the DNA TGTGCCAGCAGTGAAGGAGCAGGGGGAGTCTATGGCTACACCTTC. Its translation: CASSEGAGGVYGYTF. The chain carries TRBV12-3 or TRBV12-4 and TRBJ1-2, with 7 positions matching TRBD1. CDR3 length equals 15 residues. V was pared by 5 bases and J by 4 bases, with 10 bases of the junction left unmatched.